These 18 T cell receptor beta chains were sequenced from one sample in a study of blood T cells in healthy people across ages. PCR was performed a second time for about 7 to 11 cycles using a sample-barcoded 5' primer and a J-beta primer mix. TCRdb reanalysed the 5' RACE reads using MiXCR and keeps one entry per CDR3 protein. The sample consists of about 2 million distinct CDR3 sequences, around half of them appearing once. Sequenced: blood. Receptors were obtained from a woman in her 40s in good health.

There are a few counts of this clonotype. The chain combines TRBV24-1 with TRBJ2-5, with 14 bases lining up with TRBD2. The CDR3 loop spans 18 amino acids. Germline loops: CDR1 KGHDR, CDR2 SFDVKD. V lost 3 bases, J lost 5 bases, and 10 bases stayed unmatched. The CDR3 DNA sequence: TGTGCCACCAGTGATCGTCCTCCGGGACTAGCGGGGGTTGAGACCCAGTACTTC. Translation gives CATSDRPPGLAGVETQYF.

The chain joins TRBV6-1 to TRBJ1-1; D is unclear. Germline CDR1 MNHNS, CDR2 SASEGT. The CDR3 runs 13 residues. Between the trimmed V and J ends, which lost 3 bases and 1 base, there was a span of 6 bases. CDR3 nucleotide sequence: TGTGCCAGCAGTGACCAACCGAACACTGAAGCTTTCTTT. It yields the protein CASSDQPNTEAFF.

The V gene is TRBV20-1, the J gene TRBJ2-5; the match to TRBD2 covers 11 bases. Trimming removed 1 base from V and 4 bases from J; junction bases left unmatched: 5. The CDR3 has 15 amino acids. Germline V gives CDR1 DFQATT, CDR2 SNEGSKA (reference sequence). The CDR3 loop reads CSARVAGGPSETQYF. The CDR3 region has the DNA TGCAGTGCTAGAGTAGCGGGGGGGCCTTCAGAGACCCAGTACTTC.

This chain's CDR3 is CSAQIAGGINEQFF. For the CDR3, the DNA is TGCAGTGCCCAAATAGCGGGGGGCATCAATGAGCAGTTCTTC. The chain joins TRBV20-1 to TRBJ2-1; TRBD2 agrees at 10 bases. Trimming took 6 bases from V and 6 from J; bases not matched to a gene: 8. Germline CDR1 reads DFQATT; CDR2 reads SNEGSKA (reference sequence). The CDR3 sequence is 14 residues long.

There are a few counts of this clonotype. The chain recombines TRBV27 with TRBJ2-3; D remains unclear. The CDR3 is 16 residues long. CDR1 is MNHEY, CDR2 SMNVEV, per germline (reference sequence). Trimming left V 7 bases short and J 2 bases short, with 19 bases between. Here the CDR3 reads CASIATDRRFTDTQYF. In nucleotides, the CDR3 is TGTGCCAGCATCGCAACGGACCGACGATTCACAGATACGCAGTATTTT.

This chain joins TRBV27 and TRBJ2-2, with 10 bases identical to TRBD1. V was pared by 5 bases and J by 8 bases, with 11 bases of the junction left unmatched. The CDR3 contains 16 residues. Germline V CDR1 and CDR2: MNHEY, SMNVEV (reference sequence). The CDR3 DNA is TGTGCCAGCAGTGTCCCGGGGACAGGGGCCCGGGGGGAGCTGTTTTTT. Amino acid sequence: CASSVPGTGARGELFF.

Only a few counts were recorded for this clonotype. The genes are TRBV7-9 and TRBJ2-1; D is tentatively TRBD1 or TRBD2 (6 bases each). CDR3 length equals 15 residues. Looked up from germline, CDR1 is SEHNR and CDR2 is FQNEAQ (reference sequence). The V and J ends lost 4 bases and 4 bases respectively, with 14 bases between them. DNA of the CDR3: TGTGCCAGCAGCTCTACAGGGAGGCGTTACAATGAGCAGTTCTTC. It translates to CASSSTGRRYNEQFF.

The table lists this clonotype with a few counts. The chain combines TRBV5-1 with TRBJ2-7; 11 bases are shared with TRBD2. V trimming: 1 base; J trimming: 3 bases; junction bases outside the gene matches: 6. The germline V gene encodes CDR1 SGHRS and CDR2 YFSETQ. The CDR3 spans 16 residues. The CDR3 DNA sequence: TGCGCCAGCAGCTTGTACGGACTAGCGGGCGACTACGAGCAGTACTTC. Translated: CASSLYGLAGDYEQYF.

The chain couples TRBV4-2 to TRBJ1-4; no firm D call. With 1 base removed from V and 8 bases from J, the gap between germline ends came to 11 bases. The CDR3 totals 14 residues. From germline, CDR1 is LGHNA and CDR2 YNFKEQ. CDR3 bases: TGTGCCAGCAGCCAAGGGGGAGCAGAGGAAAAACTGTTTTTT. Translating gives CASSQGGAEEKLFF.

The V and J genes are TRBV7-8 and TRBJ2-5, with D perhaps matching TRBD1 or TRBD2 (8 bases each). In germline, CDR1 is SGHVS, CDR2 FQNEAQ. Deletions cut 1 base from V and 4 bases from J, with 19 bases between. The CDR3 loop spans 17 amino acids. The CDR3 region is CASSLGGGRQGLETQYF. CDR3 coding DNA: TGTGCCAGCAGCTTAGGCGGGGGGAGACAGGGGTTAGAGACCCAGTACTTC.

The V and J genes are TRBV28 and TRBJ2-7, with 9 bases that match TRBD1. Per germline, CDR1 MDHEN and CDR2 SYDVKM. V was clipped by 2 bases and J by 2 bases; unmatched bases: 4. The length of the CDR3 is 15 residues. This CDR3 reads CASSLRTGAAYEQYF. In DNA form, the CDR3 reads TGTGCCAGCAGTTTAAGGACAGGGGCGGCCTACGAGCAGTACTTC.

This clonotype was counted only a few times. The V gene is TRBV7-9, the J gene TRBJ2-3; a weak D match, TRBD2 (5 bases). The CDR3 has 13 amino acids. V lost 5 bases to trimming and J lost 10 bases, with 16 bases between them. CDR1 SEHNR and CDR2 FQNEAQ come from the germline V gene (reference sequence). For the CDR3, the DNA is TGTGCCAGCAGCCCCCTGGGAGAGGGTTCGCAGTATTTT. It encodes CASSPLGEGSQYF.

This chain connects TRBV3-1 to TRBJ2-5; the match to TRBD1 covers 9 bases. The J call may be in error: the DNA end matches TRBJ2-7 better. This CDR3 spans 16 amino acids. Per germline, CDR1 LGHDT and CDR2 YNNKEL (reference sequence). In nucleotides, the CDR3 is TGTGCCAGCAGCCAAGTAAGGGACAGGGTAGTCGGCGAGCAGTACTTC. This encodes CASSQVRDRVVGEQYF.

This chain's CDR3 is CASSLSSSDTDTQYF. The DNA of the CDR3 is TGTGCCAGCAGTTTATCTTCTAGCGACACAGATACGCAGTATTTT. The chain couples TRBV28 to TRBJ2-3; possible D gene TRBD2, 6 bases. Trimming pared 1 base from V and 2 bases from J, leaving 10 bases between. Per germline, CDR1 MDHEN and CDR2 SYDVKM. The CDR3 is made up of 15 amino acids.

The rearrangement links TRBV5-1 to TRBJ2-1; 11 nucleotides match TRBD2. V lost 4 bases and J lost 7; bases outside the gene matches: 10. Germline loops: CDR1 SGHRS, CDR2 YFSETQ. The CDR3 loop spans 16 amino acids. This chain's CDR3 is CASSLPTSGAMNEQFF. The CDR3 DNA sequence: TGCGCCAGCAGCCTACCGACTAGCGGGGCGATGAATGAGCAGTTCTTC.

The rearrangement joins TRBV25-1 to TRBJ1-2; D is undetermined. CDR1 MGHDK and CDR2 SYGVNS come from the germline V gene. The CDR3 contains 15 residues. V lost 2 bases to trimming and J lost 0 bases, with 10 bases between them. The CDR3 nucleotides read TGTGCCAGCAGTGAAGCGGCAGCTCCTAACTATGGCTACACCTTC. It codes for CASSEAAAPNYGYTF.

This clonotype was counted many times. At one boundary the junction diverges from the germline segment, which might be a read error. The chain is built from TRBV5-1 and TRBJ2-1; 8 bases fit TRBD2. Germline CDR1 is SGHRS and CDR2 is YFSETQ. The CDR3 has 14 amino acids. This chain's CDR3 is CASSLAGGTNEQFF. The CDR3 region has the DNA TGTGCCAGCAGTCTGGCGGGGGGCACCAATGAGCAGTTCTTC.

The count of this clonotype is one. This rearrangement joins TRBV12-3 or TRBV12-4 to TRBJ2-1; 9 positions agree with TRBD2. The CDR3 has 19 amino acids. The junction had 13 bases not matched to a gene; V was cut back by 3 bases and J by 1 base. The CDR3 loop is CASSLVTLSGGESYNEQFF. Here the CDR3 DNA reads TGTGCCAGCAGTTTGGTAACCCTTAGCGGGGGAGAATCCTACAATGAGCAGTTCTTC.